This T cell receptor (beta chain) derives from a study of T cells after yellow fever vaccination. Study context: The fractions with low cell numbers were processed using SMART-Seq v4 Ultra Low Input.

CDR3 length equals 15 residues. Deletions cut 5 bases from V and 5 bases from J, with 18 bases between. Germline V gene sequence: CDR1 SGHTA, CDR2 FQGTGA. TCRdb ran MiXCR on the 5' RACE reads and lists one entry per CDR3 protein. The data hold some 320,000 distinct CDR3 sequences, with 8.7% observed a single time. The TCR sequence derives from a man younger than 35 who received the YFV17D yellow fever vaccine. The input for sequencing was PBMCs, taken on the day of the first yellow fever vaccination. V and J are TRBV7-3 and TRBJ2-5; TRBD2 might be the D (6 bases). As DNA, the CDR3 is TGTGCCAGCAGCGCCACTTCGGGGGTTGGGGAGACCCAGTACTTC. Encoded protein: CASSATSGVGETQYF.